Reported below is one T cell receptor (beta chain). Its antigen is undetermined. 13 Jbeta primers and 60 Vbeta primers were used for the PCR. Authors' analysis steps: Per a later analysis, the number of unique TCR beta chains was roughly 87 million, of which 9 million to 14 million were shared. Profiled with immunoSEQ multiplex PCR; TCRdb holds only in-frame clones, not every one. V, J and clone size were drawn from that table, and D and trimming were deduced from the DNA. The sample holds about 160,000 clones, around 80% seen once. Germline lookup yields CDR1 SGHRS and CDR2 YFSETQ. With 6 bases clipped from V and 7 bases from J, the junction kept 8 bases outside the gene matches. The CDR3 sequence is 15 residues long. These data are taken from a study of cytomegalovirus exposure and HLA in healthy donors. General study points: Later analysis indicated greater clonal expansion among HLA-associated TCR beta chains than among equally common other chains. The classifier reportedly diagnosed cytomegalovirus status with high specificity and sensitivity. TCR sequences were mostly rare, though some public TCRs occurred in many donors.

Sequencing was performed on PBMCs. This receptor was obtained from a male donor in good health and CMV-seropositive. V gene TRBV5-1 combines with J gene TRBJ2-3; 13 nucleotides align to TRBD2. For the CDR3, the DNA is TGCGCCAGCAACCCCGCACTAGCGGGAGGGTATACGCAGTATTTT. Protein sequence: CASNPALAGGYTQYF. The variable domain in full, with the rest retrieved from reference TRBV5-1 and TRBJ2-3, is KAGVTQTPRYLIKTRGQQVTLSCSPISGHRSVSWYQQTPGQGLQFLFEYFSETQRNKGNFPGRFSGRQFSNSRSEMNVSTLELGDSALYLCASNPALAGGYTQYFGPGTRLTVL.